These 15 T cell receptor beta chains were all obtained from the same sample, sequenced in a study of CD8 T cells in ankylosing spondylitis. TCRdb analysed the 5' RACE reads with MiXCR anew, one entry per CDR3 protein. The table includes under 150,000 distinct CDR3 sequences, around 9.3% detected once. The material sequenced was blood, either unsorted or a sorted T cell fraction (not recorded which). These receptors originate from a male donor with ankylosing spondylitis or in good health (not recorded which).

Turning to this clonotype: A much larger clonotype is one base distant, so this may be a read error. V usage is TRBV20-1 and J usage is TRBJ2-1, with D perhaps being TRBD1 or TRBD2 (5 bases each). There are 14 residues in the CDR3. V was trimmed by 4 bases and J by 3 bases, leaving 13 bases between them. The V gene's germline CDR1 is DFQATT and CDR2 SNEGSKA (reference sequence). DNA of the CDR3: TGCAGTGCTATGGGACCAGCGGACTACAATGAGCAGTTCTTC. Protein: CSAMGPADYNEQFF.

This clonotype is large in the sample. This sequence joins TRBV12-3 or TRBV12-4 and TRBJ2-2; D uncertain. Trimming stripped 4 bases from V and 4 bases from J, with 10 bases between. The CDR3 loop spans 14 amino acids. In DNA form, the CDR3 reads TGTGCCAGCAGTTGGCACACCGGCACCGGGGAGCTGTTTTTT. This translates into CASSWHTGTGELFF.

The chain combines TRBV14 with TRBJ2-7, with D hard to call. Germline-derived CDR1 and CDR2 are SGHDN and FVKESK. V was pared by 0 bases and J by 0 bases, with 15 bases between. This CDR3 comprises 17 residues. This CDR3 reads CASSQDSRAGYSYEQYF. The CDR3 DNA is TGTGCCAGCAGCCAAGATAGTCGGGCCGGGTACTCCTACGAGCAGTACTTC.

This clonotype showed up many times. The chain recombines TRBV7-9 with TRBJ2-1; D is unresolved. The CDR3 consists of 14 residues. Trimming pared 5 bases from V and 6 bases from J, leaving 14 bases between. From germline, CDR1 is SEHNR and CDR2 FQNEAQ (reference sequence). CDR3 nucleotide sequence: TGTGCCAGCAGCCCAGCCCCCGGTGGCAATGAGCAGTTCTTC. Translation: CASSPAPGGNEQFF.

In this sample, this clonotype turned up many times. CDR3 residues: CSARDRPKVTDEQFF. The CDR3 DNA follows: TGCAGTGCTAGAGATCGGCCGAAGGTCACGGATGAGCAGTTCTTC. The chain is built from TRBV20-1 and TRBJ2-1, with D uncertain. V was trimmed by 0 bases and J by 8 bases, leaving 17 bases between them. Per germline, CDR1 DFQATT and CDR2 SNEGSKA (reference sequence). The length of the CDR3 is 15 residues.

The chain combines TRBV14 with TRBJ2-3; D might be TRBD1 (5 bases). Between the trimmed V and J ends, which lost 2 bases and 0 bases, there was a span of 18 bases. Germline CDR1 and CDR2: SGHDN and FVKESK. The CDR3 length is 18 residues. CDR3: CASSQHIGHSTSTDTQYF. The CDR3, as DNA: TGTGCCAGCAGCCAACATATAGGACACTCAACCAGCACAGATACGCAGTATTTT.

The J gene is TRBJ2-7, the V gene TRBV10-3; D unclear. There are 13 residues in the CDR3. Germline lookup yields CDR1 ENHRY and CDR2 SYGVKD. Between the trimmed V and J ends, which lost 3 bases and 2 bases, there was a span of 8 bases. CDR3 protein: CAISEGQPYEQYF. The CDR3 DNA reads TGTGCCATCAGTGAAGGGCAGCCCTACGAGCAGTACTTC.

In this sample, this clonotype turned up many times. V and J are TRBV12-3 or TRBV12-4 and TRBJ1-5; D gene unclear. This CDR3 spans 13 amino acids. V gave up 6 bases and J gave up 7 bases, with 13 bases separating them. The CDR3 DNA is TGTGCCAGCAGACACAGTAAGGCCCAGCCCCAGCATTTT. This encodes CASRHSKAQPQHF.

Many counts were recorded for this clonotype. The V call is TRBV28, the J call TRBJ2-3; 7 nucleotides match TRBD1. CDR3 length: 15 amino acids. After removal of 1 base from V and 3 bases from J, the junction contained 4 bases not matched to a gene. The germline V gene has CDR1 MDHEN and CDR2 SYDVKM. Here the CDR3 reads CASSLSRGLTDTQYF. The CDR3 DNA follows: TGTGCCAGCAGTTTATCGAGGGGGCTGACAGATACGCAGTATTTT.

The rearrangement joins TRBV12-5 to TRBJ2-2; D possibly corresponds to TRBD1 (5 bases). The V and J ends lost 6 bases and 0 bases respectively, with 5 bases between them. The CDR3 contains 13 residues. Germline CDR1 reads LGHNT; CDR2 reads FRNRAP. CDR3 in DNA: TGTGCTAGTGGACAGGCGAACACCGGGGAGCTGTTTTTT. Encoded protein: CASGQANTGELFF.

The table lists this clonotype with a few counts. The V and J genes are TRBV18 and TRBJ2-1; the match to TRBD2 covers 7 bases. V gave up 5 bases and J gave up 3 bases; unmatched junction bases: 4. Germline CDR1 is KGHSH and CDR2 is LQKENI. The CDR3 has 14 residues. The CDR3 DNA follows: TGTGCCAGCTCATACAGCGGGGACTACAATGAGCAGTTCTTC. Translating it yields CASSYSGDYNEQFF.

This clonotype has at least ten counts. The chain employs TRBV5-1 and TRBJ2-3; no clear D. This CDR3 is built from 14 residues. CDR1 and CDR2 (germline): SGHRS, YFSETQ. V was cut by 5 bases and J by 2 bases, with 12 bases left in between. The CDR3 DNA reads TGCGCCAGCAGTCCCAGAGCCCACACAGATACGCAGTATTTT. This encodes CASSPRAHTDTQYF.

This clonotype came up many times. The V call is TRBV12-3 or TRBV12-4, the J call TRBJ2-1; D gene unclear. The CDR3 totals 14 residues. V lost 1 base, J lost 7 bases, and 11 bases lay in between. The CDR3 sequence: CASSLVVLGNEQFF. The DNA for the CDR3 is TGTGCCAGCAGTTTAGTGGTCTTGGGAAATGAGCAGTTCTTC.

In the case of this clonotype: This may stem from a read error, because a much larger clone lies one nucleotide away. This chain joins TRBV20-1 and TRBJ2-3; possible D gene TRBD2, 5 bases. The CDR3 has 14 residues. Germline V CDR1 and CDR2: DFQATT, SNEGSKA (reference sequence). Trimming left V 1 base short and J 4 bases short, with 12 bases between. CDR3 region: CSARGLARADTQYF. The CDR3 coding sequence is TGCAGTGCTAGAGGGTTAGCGAGGGCAGATACGCAGTATTTT.

This clonotype showed up many times. V gene TRBV20-1 combines with J gene TRBJ1-5; tentatively, D is TRBD1 (5 bases). V was trimmed by 6 bases and J by 0 bases, leaving 15 bases between them. Germline loops: CDR1 DFQATT, CDR2 SNEGSKA (reference sequence). The CDR3 runs to 15 residues. CDR3 DNA sequence: TGCAGTGCCCTTCGAGACAGATATAGCAATCAGCCCCAGCATTTT. This translates into CSALRDRYSNQPQHF.